This section outlines one T cell receptor (beta chain) sequence together with its context. Its antigen is currently unknown. V was shortened by 2 bases and J by 6 bases, with 9 bases between the two germline ends. CDR3 length: 13 amino acids. Germline V gives CDR1 SGHTA, CDR2 FQGNSA. This sample was included in a study of T cells after yellow fever vaccination. In TCRdb, the 5' RACE reads were re-called with MiXCR into one record per CDR3 protein. The data contain over 300,000 distinct CDR3 sequences, 6.8% of them singletons. Study results and limitations: Shared CD4/CD8 clonotypes were a small share, likely from convergent recombination.

V and J are TRBV7-2 and TRBJ2-3; no definite D call. This receptor was taken from a man younger than 30 who received the YFV17D yellow fever vaccine. The sample in question was PBMCs, obtained around 45 days after the first yellow fever vaccination. In DNA form, the CDR3 reads TGTGCCAGCAGCTTAATTAGGTCGGATACGCAGTATTTT. It specifies CASSLIRSDTQYF.